This T cell receptor beta chain comes out of a study of T cell changes during pregnancy in multiple sclerosis. Using immunoSEQ multiplex PCR, the repertoire was profiled, and TCRdb retains in-frame clones only, with some absent. In the table there are tens of thousands of clones, roughly 89% of which are singletons. The CDR3 length is 16 residues. Sequencing was performed on peripheral blood, taken in the second trimester of pregnancy. The chain couples TRBV21-1 to TRBJ2-2; TRBD2 reflects the table's D call only, with no check against the DNA. TRBV21-1 counts as a pseudogene. The source is a female donor with multiple sclerosis, enrolled in a pregnancy study. For the CDR3, the DNA is TGTGCCAGCAGCAAACGCGGGAGGGAGAACACCGGGGAGCTGTTTTTT. Its translation: CASSKRGRENTGELFF.